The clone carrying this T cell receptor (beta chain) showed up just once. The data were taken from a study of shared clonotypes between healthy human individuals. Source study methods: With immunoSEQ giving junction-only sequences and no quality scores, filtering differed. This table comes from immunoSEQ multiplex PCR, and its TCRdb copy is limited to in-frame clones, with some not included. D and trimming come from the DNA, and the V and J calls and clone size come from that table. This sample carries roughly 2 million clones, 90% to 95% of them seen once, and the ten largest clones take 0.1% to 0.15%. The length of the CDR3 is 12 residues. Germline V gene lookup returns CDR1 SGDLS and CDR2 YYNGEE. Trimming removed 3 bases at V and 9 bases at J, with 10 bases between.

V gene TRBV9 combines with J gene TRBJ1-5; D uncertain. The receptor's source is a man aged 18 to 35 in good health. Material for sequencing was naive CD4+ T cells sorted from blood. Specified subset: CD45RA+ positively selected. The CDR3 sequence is CASSERGWPQHF. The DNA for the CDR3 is TGTGCCAGCAGCGAGAGAGGATGGCCCCAGCATTTT. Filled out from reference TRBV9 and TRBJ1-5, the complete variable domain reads DSGVTQTPKHLITATGQRVTLRCSPRSGDLSVYWYQQSLDQGLQFLIQYYNGEERAKGNILERFSAQQFPDLHSELNLSSLELGDSALYFCASSERGWPQHFGDGTRLSIL.